This section outlines one T cell receptor beta chain sequence together with its context. The J segment lost 0 bases and the V segment lost 0 bases, leaving 3 bases of the junction unmatched. CDR1 and CDR2 from the germline V gene are SGDLS and YYNGEE. The length of the CDR3 is 15 residues. Only in-frame clones appear in the TCRdb table, and some are missing; sequencing was by immunoSEQ multiplex PCR. The sample lists roughly 250,000 clones; 80% to 95% were seen once. This record comes from a study of blood T cell repertoires in COVID-19. The material sequenced was PBMCs or T cells enriched from blood (not recorded which). This TCR derives from a woman under 30 who had recovered from COVID-19. The chain uses TRBV9 and TRBJ2-7, with TRBD2 identical over 7 bases. The CDR3 spells CASSVDSGNSYEQYF. The CDR3 DNA sequence: TGTGCCAGCAGCGTAGACAGCGGGAACTCCTACGAGCAGTACTTC.